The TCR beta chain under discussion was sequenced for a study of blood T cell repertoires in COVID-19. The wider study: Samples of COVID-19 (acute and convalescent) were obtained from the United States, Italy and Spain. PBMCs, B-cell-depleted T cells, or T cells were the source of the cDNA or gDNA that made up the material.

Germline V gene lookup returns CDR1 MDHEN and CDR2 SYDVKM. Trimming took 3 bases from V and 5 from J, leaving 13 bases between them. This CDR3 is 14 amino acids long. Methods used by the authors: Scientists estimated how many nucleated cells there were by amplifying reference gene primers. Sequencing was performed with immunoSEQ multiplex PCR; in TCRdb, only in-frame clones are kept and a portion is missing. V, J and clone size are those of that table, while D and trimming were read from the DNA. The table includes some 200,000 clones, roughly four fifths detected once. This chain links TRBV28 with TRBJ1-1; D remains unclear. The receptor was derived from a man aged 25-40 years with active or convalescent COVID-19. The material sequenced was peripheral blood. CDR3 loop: CASSLARRITEAFF. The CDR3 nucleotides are TGTGCCAGCAGTTTGGCCAGAAGAATAACTGAAGCTTTCTTT.